Presented here are 25 T cell receptor beta chains from one specimen sequenced in a study of T cell changes during pregnancy in multiple sclerosis. Clones were read by immunoSEQ multiplex PCR, and TCRdb kept only the in-frame ones, dropping some. This sample has approximately 52,000 clones; 85% to 95% occur once, and the top ten carry over 0.85%. Sequenced material: CD4+ T cells from peripheral blood mononuclear cells, taken in the second trimester of pregnancy. The receptor source for this set is a female donor in good health, enrolled as a control in a pregnancy study.

V usage is TRBV11-3 and J usage is TRBJ2-7; 7 bases agree with TRBD1. Germline CDR1 reads SGHNT; CDR2 reads YENEEA. The V segment lost 3 bases and the J segment 4 bases; nucleotides outside the gene matches: 3. The CDR3 covers 13 residues. CDR3 sequence (DNA): TGTGCCAGCAGCTTGGGACAGCTTTACGAGCAGTACTTC. The encoded protein is CASSLGQLYEQYF.

This chain uses TRBV27 with TRBJ1-1, with 10 nucleotides matching TRBD1. The V and J ends lost 5 bases and 4 bases, in that order; junction bases with no gene match: 7. Germline V lookup: CDR1 MNHEY, CDR2 SMNVEV (reference sequence). The CDR3 loop spans 15 amino acids. The CDR3 sequence is CASSIGTGETTEAFF. The DNA for the CDR3 is TGTGCCAGCAGTATCGGGACAGGGGAGACCACTGAAGCTTTCTTT.

The genes are TRBV19 and TRBJ1-4; 7 bases fit TRBD1. From germline, CDR1 is LNHDA and CDR2 SQIVND (reference sequence). This CDR3 has 16 residues. J gave up 4 bases and V 5 bases, and 10 bases lay outside the gene matches. This CDR3 reads CASSGSRDSYNEKLFF. The CDR3 nucleotides are TGTGCCAGTAGTGGATCCCGGGACAGCTATAATGAAAAACTGTTTTTT. The full variable domain, its missing parts supplied by reference TRBV19 and TRBJ1-4, is DGGITQSPKYLFRKEGQNVTLSCEQNLNHDAMYWYRQDPGQGLRLIYYSQIVNDFQKGDIAEGYSVSREKKESFPLTVTSAQKNPTAFYLCASSGSRDSYNEKLFFGSGTQLSVL.

The V and J genes are TRBV7-2 and TRBJ2-7; 8 bases are shared with TRBD2. V was clipped by 1 base and J by 4 bases; unmatched bases: 6. The germline CDR1 and CDR2 sequences are SGHTA and FQGNSA. This CDR3 is built from 15 residues. Here the CDR3 DNA reads TGTGCCAGCAGCTTAGTAAGCGGGAGAATATACGAGCAGTACTTC. It codes for CASSLVSGRIYEQYF.

The chain couples TRBV5-4 to TRBJ2-3, with a weak D call TRBD1 (6 bases). CDR3 size: 14 residues. CDR1 and CDR2 from the germline V gene are SGHNT and YYREEE (reference sequence). Trimming left V 3 bases short and J 3 bases short, with 11 bases between. CDR3 nucleotides: TGTGCCAGCAGCTCCCAAACAGGGACAGATACGCAGTATTTT. Translating it yields CASSSQTGTDTQYF.

The chain combines TRBV9 with TRBJ2-3, with 7 bases identical to TRBD2. The CDR3 covers 16 residues. The germline V gene encodes CDR1 SGDLS and CDR2 YYNGEE. V lost 4 bases to trimming and J lost 0 bases; unmatched junction nucleotides: 8. The CDR3 DNA reads TGTGCCAGCAGCATACGATATAGCGGGAGCACAGATACGCAGTATTTT. Amino acids: CASSIRYSGSTDTQYF.

The rearrangement joins TRBV30 to TRBJ1-1; the D gene is possibly TRBD1 (6 bases). The germline gives CDR1 GTSNPN, CDR2 SVGIG (reference sequence). V lost 3 bases, J lost 6 bases, and 14 bases lay in between. The CDR3 covers 13 residues. The CDR3 sequence: CAWSRGVSPEAFF. The CDR3 DNA follows: TGTGCCTGGAGCAGGGGAGTCTCTCCTGAAGCTTTCTTT.

The J gene is TRBJ2-2, the V gene TRBV11-2; perhaps TRBD2 as D (6 bases). V was shortened by 7 bases and J by 0 bases, with 12 bases between the two germline ends. Germline V gene sequence: CDR1 SGHAT, CDR2 FQNNGV. The CDR3 spans 15 residues. The CDR3 loop reads CASIPLAANTGELFF. CDR3 DNA sequence: TGTGCCAGCATCCCTTTAGCGGCGAACACCGGGGAGCTGTTTTTT.

The chain couples TRBV28 to TRBJ2-7; 7 nucleotides align to TRBD1. Looked up from germline, CDR1 is MDHEN and CDR2 is SYDVKM. CDR3 length equals 11 residues. Trimming took 3 bases from V and 12 from J; bases not matched to a gene: 5. CDR3 DNA: TGTGCCAGCAGTTTCACAGGGGCGGGGTACTTC. Residues: CASSFTGAGYF.

This rearrangement joins TRBV19 to TRBJ2-1, with 8 bases identical to TRBD1. Per the germline V gene, CDR1 is LNHDA and CDR2 is SQIVND (reference sequence). V lost 7 bases, J lost 0 bases, and 5 bases stayed unmatched. CDR3 length: 15 residues. The CDR3 coding sequence is TGTGCCAGTACCCGGACAGGGAGCTCCTACAATGAGCAGTTCTTC. It specifies CASTRTGSSYNEQFF.

This chain connects TRBV5-4 to TRBJ2-2, with TRBD2 as a possible D gene (5 bases). Trimming left V 3 bases short and J 6 bases short, with 9 bases between. The V gene's germline CDR1 is SGHNT and CDR2 YYREEE (reference sequence). The CDR3 spans 13 residues. For the CDR3, the DNA is TGTGCCAGCAGCTCAGAGGGTCCCGGGGAGCTGTTTTTT. Amino acid sequence: CASSSEGPGELFF.

The chain carries TRBV27 and TRBJ2-1; TRBD2 matches at 8 bases. V lost 4 bases to trimming and J lost 0 bases; unmatched junction nucleotides: 5. CDR1 and CDR2 from the germline V gene are MNHEY and SMNVEV (reference sequence). This CDR3 region has 16 residues. CDR3 in amino acids: CASSYLSGSSYNEQFF. The DNA of the CDR3 is TGTGCCAGCAGTTACCTGAGCGGGAGCTCCTACAATGAGCAGTTCTTC.

The chain combines TRBV7-5 with TRBJ1-1; the D segment call TRBD1 is taken from the table without a DNA check. TRBV7-5 is designated a pseudogene. The CDR3 sequence is 11 residues long. The CDR3 reads CAPQGPGHLFF. The CDR3 DNA reads TGTGCCCCCCAGGGGCCGGGACACCTTTTCTTT.

The chain is built from TRBV4-1 and TRBJ2-1, with 12 bases aligning to TRBD2. CDR1 and CDR2 (germline): MGHRA, YSYEKL. The CDR3 extends over 15 amino acids. Trimming at V came to 4 bases and at J to 6 bases, leaving 4 bases not matched to a gene. DNA of the CDR3: TGCGCCAGCAGCCTCGAGACTAGCGGGGGCAATGAGCAGTTCTTC. Translated, it gives CASSLETSGGNEQFF.

The chain links TRBV15 to TRBJ2-5; D perhaps matches TRBD2 (6 bases). The germline V and J ends were trimmed by 8 bases and 4 bases, with 23 bases remaining between them. The CDR3 sequence is 16 residues long. The germline V gene has CDR1 LNHNV and CDR2 YYDKDF (reference sequence). CDR3 nucleotide sequence: TGTGCCACCCGCGCGGGAAATCAGGGCACGGGAGAGACCCAGTACTTC. Protein: CATRAGNQGTGETQYF. The whole variable domain, filled in from reference TRBV15 and TRBJ2-5, reads DAMVIQNPRYQVTQFGKPVTLSCSQTLNHNVMYWYQQKSSQAPKLLFHYYDKDFNNEADTPDNFQSRRPNTSFCFLDIRSPGLGDTAMYLCATRAGNQGTGETQYFGPGTRLLVL.

The J gene is TRBJ1-1, the V gene TRBV16; D perhaps matches TRBD1 (5 bases). Trimming cost V 4 bases and J 2 bases, with 8 bases left between them. There are 13 residues in the CDR3. Germline V lookup: CDR1 KGHSY, CDR2 FQNENV. The CDR3 reads CASSRQQNTEAFF. For the CDR3, the DNA is TGTGCCAGCAGCCGACAGCAAAACACTGAAGCTTTCTTT.

The rearrangement joins TRBV5-4 to TRBJ1-1; D is ambiguous. Trimming pared 2 bases from V and 5 bases from J, leaving 7 bases between. Germline V gene lookup returns CDR1 SGHNT and CDR2 YYREEE (reference sequence). CDR3 length: 12 amino acids. The CDR3 reads CASSFEGTEAFF. CDR3 DNA sequence: TGTGCCAGCAGCTTCGAGGGAACTGAAGCTTTCTTT.

The chain has TRBV6-5 and TRBJ1-1, with D possibly being TRBD1 (5 bases). Trimming left V 0 bases short and J 3 bases short, with 11 bases between. Germline V gene sequence: CDR1 MNHEY, CDR2 SVGAGI. The CDR3 spans 15 residues. CDR3 protein: CASSYSGQYHTEAFF. The CDR3 nucleotides are TGTGCCAGCAGTTACTCGGGGCAGTACCACACTGAAGCTTTCTTT.

J is TRBJ2-7 and V is TRBV27, with 8 bases that match TRBD2. This CDR3 contains 15 residues. In germline, CDR1 is MNHEY, CDR2 SMNVEV (reference sequence). With 3 bases clipped from V and 3 bases from J, the junction kept 7 bases outside the gene matches. The CDR3 region is CASSFRIAGIYEQYF. The CDR3 DNA is TGTGCCAGCAGTTTTAGAATAGCGGGGATCTACGAGCAGTACTTC.

V usage is TRBV28 and J usage is TRBJ1-2, with D unclear. The CDR3 length is 13 residues. Germline loops: CDR1 MDHEN, CDR2 SYDVKM. The V end lost 11 bases, the J end lost 2 bases, and 15 bases lay between the germline ends. CDR3 residues: CAQPPGINYGYTF. The CDR3 DNA sequence: TGTGCCCAGCCTCCGGGGATAAACTATGGCTACACCTTC.

The chain uses TRBV7-9 and TRBJ2-1; TRBD1 matches at 7 bases. CDR1 is SEHNR and CDR2 is FQNEAQ in the germline V gene (reference sequence). This CDR3 has 17 residues. J lost 2 bases, V lost 3 bases, and 10 bases had no gene match. The CDR3 DNA follows: TGTGCCAGCAGCTTCGGTTCCGGGACAGAGACCTACAATGAGCAGTTCTTC. This translates into CASSFGSGTETYNEQFF.

The chain is built from TRBV5-1 and TRBJ1-1, with 10 bases fitting TRBD1. Losses at the gene ends were 4 bases for V and 11 bases for J; bases not matched to a gene: 11. Looked up from germline, CDR1 is SGHRS and CDR2 is YFSETQ. CDR3 length: 14 residues. CDR3 sequence (DNA): TGCGCCAGCAGCCGGGGACAGGGGAGACTTGGGGCTTTCTTT. Translation gives CASSRGQGRLGAFF.

This clone has just one count. The chain is built from TRBV27 and TRBJ2-2, with D perhaps matching TRBD2 (6 bases). This CDR3 contains 16 residues. Per germline, CDR1 MNHEY and CDR2 SMNVEV (reference sequence). Trimming pared 7 bases from V and 3 bases from J, leaving 18 bases between. The CDR3 DNA reads TGTGCCAGCACCCCATTGGGAGGAGGGGACACCGGGGAGCTGTTTTTT. Protein product: CASTPLGGGDTGELFF.

This chain uses TRBV19 with TRBJ2-7, with 8 bases matching TRBD1. CDR1 LNHDA and CDR2 SQIVND come from the germline V gene (reference sequence). V lost 4 bases and J lost 0; bases outside the gene matches: 2. This CDR3 has 14 amino acids. This CDR3 is CASSNTGGSYEQYF. The CDR3 nucleotides are TGTGCCAGTAGTAACACAGGGGGCTCCTACGAGCAGTACTTC.

V and J are TRBV5-1 and TRBJ2-3; maybe TRBD1 (6 bases). V gave up 0 bases and J gave up 6 bases, with 14 bases separating them. CDR1 is SGHRS and CDR2 is YFSETQ in the germline V gene. CDR3 length equals 15 residues. The CDR3 loop is CASSLGAGDLDTQYF. The CDR3 coding sequence is TGCGCCAGCAGCTTGGGGGCAGGGGATTTGGATACGCAGTATTTT.